Presented here are 29 T cell receptor beta chains from one specimen sequenced in a study of PD-L1 blockade in urothelial cancer. Some clones are missing from TCRdb's copy, which holds only in-frame ones; the method was immunoSEQ multiplex PCR. The repertoire holds about 76,000 clones, with approximately 90% as singletons. As to time point: peripheral blood 6 weeks after treatment start. The source material was PBMCs, sampled around atezolizumab (anti-PD-L1) treatment. The receptors were gathered from a woman older than 75 with urothelial cancer.

The chain combines TRBV9 with TRBJ1-1; 10 nucleotides line up with TRBD1. This CDR3 has 14 amino acids. CDR1 and CDR2 (germline): SGDLS, YYNGEE. The ends lost 3 bases at V and 7 bases at J; junction bases unmatched: 6. The CDR3 DNA reads as TGTGCCAGCAGCGACGCGACAGGGGGCATTGAAGCTTTCTTT. Its translation is CASSDATGGIEAFF.

This rearrangement joins TRBV11-2 to TRBJ2-3; TRBD2 is a possible D gene (6 bases). Germline V gene data show CDR1 as SGHAT and CDR2 as FQNNGV. Trimming took 5 bases from V and 1 from J, leaving 13 bases between them. The CDR3 is 15 residues long. CDR3 residues: CASSTERRGTDTQYF. CDR3 nucleotides: TGTGCCAGCAGCACGGAGCGGAGGGGCACAGATACGCAGTATTTT.

The chain couples TRBV5-1 to TRBJ1-1; D might be TRBD1 (5 bases). The CDR3 length is 14 residues. V shed 2 bases and J shed 4 bases, with 12 bases lying between them. Germline CDR1 and CDR2: SGHRS and YFSETQ. DNA of the CDR3: TGCGCCAGCAGCTTCGGGGGGACTGGCACTGAAGCTTTCTTT. It encodes CASSFGGTGTEAFF.

The chain couples TRBV19 to TRBJ1-1; a weak D match, TRBD1 (5 bases). Germline V gene data show CDR1 as LNHDA and CDR2 as SQIVND (reference sequence). CDR3 size: 14 residues. V shed 5 bases and J shed 1 base, with 11 bases lying between them. The CDR3 loop is CASSVRRGNTEAFF. The CDR3 DNA is TGTGCCAGTAGTGTCCGTAGGGGGAACACTGAAGCTTTCTTT.

The chain employs TRBV30 and TRBJ1-2, with D perhaps TRBD1 (6 bases). This CDR3 contains 13 residues. Trimming removed 0 bases from V and 4 bases from J, with 9 bases in between. Germline V lookup: CDR1 GTSNPN, CDR2 SVGIG (reference sequence). The CDR3, as DNA: TGTGCCTGGAGTGTAACAGGGCCCTATGGCTACACCTTC. This translates into CAWSVTGPYGYTF.

V gene TRBV2 combines with J gene TRBJ2-5; 9 bases agree with TRBD1. Germline-derived CDR1 and CDR2 are SNHLY and FYNNEI. CDR3 length equals 14 residues. V lost 4 bases to trimming and J lost 3 bases; unmatched junction nucleotides: 3. The chain's CDR3 is CASSADRGEETQYF. The CDR3 nucleotides read TGTGCCAGCAGTGCGGACAGGGGAGAAGAGACCCAGTACTTC.

This chain uses TRBV30 with TRBJ2-5; TRBD1 is a possible D gene (6 bases). Germline V gene sequence: CDR1 GTSNPN, CDR2 SVGIG (reference sequence). The CDR3 length is 13 residues. With 1 base removed from V and 5 bases from J, the gap between germline ends came to 11 bases. CDR3 coding DNA: TGTGCCTGGAGTGGACAGGACGGGGAGACCCAGTACTTC. It translates to CAWSGQDGETQYF.

This clone is a singleton in its sample. The chain joins TRBV5-1 to TRBJ1-5; possibly TRBD1 for D (6 bases). The CDR3 has 14 amino acids. Per the germline V gene, CDR1 is SGHRS and CDR2 is YFSETQ. V dropped 4 bases and J dropped 0 bases, with 8 bases sitting between them. CDR3 sequence reads: CASSQGLSNQPQHF. In DNA, the CDR3 is TGCGCCAGCAGCCAGGGGCTTAGCAATCAGCCCCAGCATTTT.

The rearrangement joins TRBV19 to TRBJ1-1; TRBD1 aligns across 8 bases. The germline CDR1 and CDR2 sequences are LNHDA and SQIVND (reference sequence). This CDR3 is 17 amino acids long. After removal of 9 bases from V and 6 bases from J, the junction contained 21 bases not matched to a gene. CDR3 amino acids: CASNSYRGGMLGPEAFF. The CDR3 DNA follows: TGTGCCAGCAACTCATACAGGGGGGGGATGTTGGGTCCTGAAGCTTTCTTT.

The rearrangement joins TRBV18 to TRBJ1-2, with 9 bases fitting TRBD1. The junction had 6 bases not matched to a gene; V was cut back by 0 bases and J by 7 bases. Per the germline V gene, CDR1 is KGHSH and CDR2 is LQKENI. The CDR3 loop spans 15 amino acids. This chain's CDR3 is CASSPPLGTGSGYTF. CDR3 DNA: TGTGCCAGCTCACCACCGCTGGGGACAGGGTCTGGCTACACCTTC.

The J gene is TRBJ2-1, the V gene TRBV5-4; maybe TRBD2 (7 bases). This CDR3 has 16 amino acids. Trimming took off 1 base at V and 9 bases at J, with 20 bases between the two ends. Germline CDR1 SGHNT, CDR2 YYREEE (reference sequence). CDR3 region: CASSLSRGAVVGEQFF. The DNA of the CDR3 is TGTGCCAGCAGCTTGAGTCGGGGGGCCGTAGTCGGTGAGCAGTTCTTC.

V usage is TRBV9 and J usage is TRBJ1-1; 8 nucleotides match TRBD1. The CDR3 length is 15 residues. Unmatched junction bases numbered 11, after V lost 4 bases and J lost 6 bases. The germline V gene has CDR1 SGDLS and CDR2 YYNGEE. In DNA form, the CDR3 reads TGTGCCAGCAGCCCCGGACAGGGAGCGTTGGCTGAAGCTTTCTTT. It yields the protein CASSPGQGALAEAFF.

V gene TRBV5-1 combines with J gene TRBJ2-7; TRBD1 matches 8 bases. The CDR3 totals 14 residues. The germline V gene encodes CDR1 SGHRS and CDR2 YFSETQ. After removal of 1 base from V and 3 bases from J, the junction contained 3 bases not matched to a gene. CDR3 region: CASSLQGQGYEQYF. The CDR3 nucleotides read TGCGCCAGCAGCTTGCAAGGACAGGGCTACGAGCAGTACTTC.

This chain links TRBV27 with TRBJ2-7, with D possibly being TRBD2 (6 bases). This CDR3 contains 15 residues. The germline V and J ends were trimmed by 5 bases and 2 bases, with 16 bases remaining between them. Per the germline V gene, CDR1 is MNHEY and CDR2 is SMNVEV (reference sequence). The DNA of the CDR3 is TGTGCCAGCAGTATGACTAGTCTCCGAACCTACGAGCAGTACTTC. Translating gives CASSMTSLRTYEQYF.

The genes are TRBV2 and TRBJ2-7; TRBD1 agrees at 8 bases. Trimming took 5 bases from V and 3 from J; bases not matched to a gene: 6. This CDR3 has 14 residues. Looked up from germline, CDR1 is SNHLY and CDR2 is FYNNEI. CDR3 protein: CASSPYGQGYEQYF. CDR3 DNA: TGTGCCAGCAGTCCCTATGGACAGGGCTACGAGCAGTACTTC.

The chain is built from TRBV23-1 and TRBJ1-5; 11 nucleotides line up with TRBD1. TRBV23-1 is assigned to the ORF class and has an uncertain function. CDR3 length equals 15 residues. Losses at the gene ends were 4 bases for V and 5 bases for J; bases not matched to a gene: 4. The CDR3 protein is CASSPADRGHQPQHF. Here the CDR3 DNA reads TGCGCCAGCAGTCCGGCGGACAGGGGGCATCAGCCCCAGCATTTT.

The rearrangement joins TRBV2 to TRBJ2-7; D possibly corresponds to TRBD2 (5 bases). The CDR3 has 14 residues. The germline V gene has CDR1 SNHLY and CDR2 FYNNEI. Between the trimmed V and J ends, which lost 6 bases and 0 bases, there was a span of 12 bases. The CDR3 is CASRAVGSSYEQYF. CDR3 nucleotides: TGTGCCAGCAGGGCGGTGGGGAGCTCCTACGAGCAGTACTTC.

J is TRBJ2-2 and V is TRBV7-3; 8 positions match TRBD2. The CDR3 is made up of 15 amino acids. CDR1 and CDR2 from the germline V gene are SGHTA and FQGTGA. V was pared by 3 bases and J by 0 bases, with 0 bases of the junction left unmatched. CDR3 sequence: CASSFGGANTGELFF. The DNA for the CDR3 is TGTGCCAGCAGCTTCGGGGGGGCGAACACCGGGGAGCTGTTTTTT. Together with reference TRBV7-3 and TRBJ2-2, the CDR3 gives the full variable domain: GAGVSQTPSNKVTEKGKYVELRCDPISGHTALYWYRQSLGQGPEFLIYFQGTGAADDSGLPNDRFFAVRPEGSVSTLKIQRTERGDSAVYLCASSFGGANTGELFFGEGSRLTVL.

The J gene is TRBJ2-3, the V gene TRBV6-5; 9 nucleotides line up with TRBD2. After removal of 6 bases from V and 5 bases from J, the junction contained 3 bases not matched to a gene. The CDR3 has 13 amino acids. In germline, CDR1 is MNHEY, CDR2 SVGAGI. As DNA, the CDR3 is TGTGCCAGCAGAAAGCGGGAGGTAGATACGCAGTATTTT. This sequence encodes CASRKREVDTQYF.

The V call is TRBV10-3, the J call TRBJ2-3; possibly TRBD2 for D (6 bases). This CDR3 is built from 13 residues. V was shortened by 9 bases and J by 6 bases, with 16 bases between the two germline ends. From germline, CDR1 is ENHRY and CDR2 SYGVKD. CDR3 loop: CAIGAGLRDTQYF. CDR3 coding DNA: TGTGCCATTGGGGCGGGGTTGAGGGATACGCAGTATTTT.

J is TRBJ2-1 and V is TRBV4-2; D unresolved. Germline V CDR1 and CDR2: LGHNA, YNFKEQ. The CDR3 runs to 12 residues. V lost 4 bases, J lost 9 bases, and 10 bases lay in between. In DNA, the CDR3 is TGTGCCAGCAGCCCTATCGGTAGTGAGCAGTTCTTC. Translation: CASSPIGSEQFF.

The V and J genes are TRBV7-8 and TRBJ2-7; 9 bases map to TRBD1. CDR3 length: 16 residues. The ends lost 5 bases at V and 4 bases at J; junction bases unmatched: 12. Germline lookup yields CDR1 SGHVS and CDR2 FQNEAQ. DNA of the CDR3: TGTGCCAGCAGCCCCATATCCACAGGGGGCGCGTACGAGCAGTACTTC. Encoded protein: CASSPISTGGAYEQYF.

The CDR3 DNA sequence: TGTGCCTCCATAGGGGTCGGAGTGCTCGAGCAGTACTTC. The encoded protein is CASIGVGVLEQYF. The chain uses TRBV6-1 and TRBJ2-7, with a tentative D call TRBD1 (5 bases). V shed 11 bases and J shed 6 bases, with 20 bases lying between them. Looked up from germline, CDR1 is MNHNS and CDR2 is SASEGT. The CDR3 is made up of 13 amino acids.

In DNA, the CDR3 is TGTGCCAGTAGCGGCTTAACTAGCGGCTCAGATACGCAGTATTTT. Its protein product is CASSGLTSGSDTQYF. The chain carries TRBV19 and TRBJ2-3; TRBD2 matches at 8 bases. The ends lost 6 bases at V and 4 bases at J; junction bases unmatched: 9. Germline lookup yields CDR1 LNHDA and CDR2 SQIVND (reference sequence). This CDR3 has 15 residues.

The gene calls are TRBV4-1 and TRBJ1-2, with D perhaps TRBD1 (5 bases). This CDR3 spans 15 amino acids. Trimming removed 2 bases from V and 4 bases from J, with 14 bases in between. Germline loops: CDR1 MGHRA, CDR2 YSYEKL. The CDR3 region has the DNA TGCGCCAGCAGCCAACTAACGGGGGATCGCTATGGCTACACCTTC. The encoded protein is CASSQLTGDRYGYTF.

The chain links TRBV2 to TRBJ1-4; D is ambiguous. Germline V gives CDR1 SNHLY, CDR2 FYNNEI. The V end was cut by 5 bases, the J end by 6 bases, with 7 bases between. The CDR3 loop spans 12 amino acids. In DNA, the CDR3 is TGTGCCAGCAGTCAGATCGATGAAAAACTGTTTTTT. It specifies CASSQIDEKLFF.

The rearrangement joins TRBV9 to TRBJ1-4; 9 bases map to TRBD1. The CDR3 totals 13 residues. Germline V CDR1 and CDR2: SGDLS, YYNGEE. The trim removed 4 bases at V and 10 bases at J, leaving 5 bases unmatched. The CDR3 is CASSSRQGGKLFF. The CDR3 DNA is TGTGCCAGCAGCTCTCGACAGGGGGGAAAACTGTTTTTT.

The chain recombines TRBV5-1 with TRBJ2-3, with D possibly TRBD1 on 5 matching bases. CDR3 length: 15 amino acids. The V gene's germline CDR1 is SGHRS and CDR2 YFSETQ. V lost 3 bases and J lost 0, with 11 bases in between. CDR3 region: CASSSMTASTDTQYF. The CDR3 region has the DNA TGCGCCAGCAGCTCGATGACAGCTAGCACAGATACGCAGTATTTT.

The V gene is TRBV2, the J gene TRBJ1-5; D uncertain. V was cut by 3 bases and J by 7 bases, with 10 bases left in between. From germline, CDR1 is SNHLY and CDR2 FYNNEI. The length of the CDR3 is 13 residues. CDR3: CASSDEPRQPQHF. CDR3 in DNA: TGTGCCAGCAGTGATGAGCCCCGCCAGCCCCAGCATTTT.